The sequence of this TCR beta chain was determined in a study of cytomegalovirus exposure and HLA in healthy donors (dated by TCRdb to 2016 to 2017). Concerning the study at large: According to an earlier analysis of a few hundred of the donors, 150 million to 200 million T cells yielded 95 million to 140 million unique TCR beta sequences and about 300 Gb of sequence data. Roughly 290 gigabases of sequencing data and approximately 92 million unique TCR sequences made up an early release that covered nearly 650 HLA-typed donors. Of the roughly 390 genotyped donors, 65% to 90% fell in the genetic ancestry cluster associated with self-reported Caucasian donors. The study was designed to test whether signatures of past pathogen exposure could be identified by cataloging public T cell receptors. Using immunosequencing, the study profiled T cell repertoires from fewer than 850 subjects and related those repertoires to cytomegalovirus serostatus. In addition to the first cohort of approximately 670 subjects, a separate validation cohort of approximately 130 different subjects was used. To predict cytomegalovirus infection status, the study combined high-throughput TCR immunosequencing, statistical association of individual TCRs with disease status, and machine learning. In a later analysis, previously published TCR beta repertoires from more than 500 donors were re-analyzed and high-resolution HLA genotyping was added so that TCR occurrence patterns could be studied. Rather than drawing on any new phenotypic data, the later analysis identified candidate immune exposures from TCR beta sequences and the way those sequences occurred across donors. To decide whether each TCR beta V gene segment behaved as functional or pseudogenic, an earlier analysis of fewer than 750 of the donors relied on high-throughput TCR beta sequencing. Donor age, sex, ethnicity and CMV serostatus were compiled alongside the repertoire data. In a later genetic analysis, genome-wide SNP genotypes for about 55% of the roughly 700 donors were used, and that subset was treated as a discovery cohort. Every repertoire in the discovery cohort had been generated on one and the same sequencing platform. HLA typing covered class I and class II loci at four-digit resolution. Typing coverage varied by locus: roughly 629-630 donors for A, B, C, DRB1 and DQB1; 522 for DQA1; some 610 for DPA1; approximately 470 for DPB1. Five DR-DQ haplotypes were treated as single units for association and clustering because of strong linkage in the cohort. On average, 235,054 unique TCR beta nucleotide sequences were sequenced per donor among 398 genotyped donors of the cohort, with around 19% of those sequences being non-productive.

As for this clone: Its specific antigen is unknown. No base-level quality is on record; no much larger clone is a single base apart.

In total, around 600 healthy bone marrow donors made up the cohort. At the time of sampling, every cohort member was nominally healthy, though immune exposures that went unrecorded were likely present. The donor was CMV seronegative and belonged to the group of 320 or so seronegative cohort members. Every donor gave a peripheral blood sample, and the peripheral blood mononuclear cells from that sample were used for TCR beta sequencing. The Qiagen DNeasy Blood Extraction Kit was used to extract genomic DNA from the blood cell samples. Reading from cysteine to phenylalanine, the CDR3 counts 15 amino acids. The DNA shown is the 45-base CDR3, in frame from base 1. Trimming costs V 1 base and J 4 bases, and their ends lie 11 bases apart. From a lookup of the germline V gene (reference sequence), CDR1 and CDR2 are LNHNV and YYDKDF. The study at large found these results: In a later analysis, HLA-associated TCR beta chains showed more clonal expansion and lower generation probabilities than non-associated chains that were equally common. Most TCR sequences were seen in very few donors, while some public TCRs were found in many individuals. Immune exposure information for the cohort was limited to CMV serostatus. A cluster of highly shared sequence variants was judged likely to be a technical artifact of the sequencing pipeline. The presence/absence analyses assumed that sequencing depth was roughly uniform across donors, and that assumption may not be true. The authors suggested that the approach could potentially be extended to other disease states and immunological phenotypes. Because HLA typing was unavailable for some donors at each locus, only the typed subset was used in association tests. Some IMGT-functional V segments, including TRBV6-2 and TRBV6-3, could not be told apart with the 87-base-pair reads, so those segments were excluded. A further reported finding was that TCR beta sequences accurately predicted the HLA-A and HLA-B alleles for most subjects in the first cohort. The cohort was sequenced for TCR beta chains only, and without alpha or paired-chain data the features that could be detected were limited. According to a later analysis, parvovirus B19, influenza, CMV and Epstein-Barr virus appeared linked to several top co-occurrence clusters. The earlier analysis of fewer than 750 of the donors excluded some 15 rarely observed V segments, including chromosome 9 orphons, because counts were too low. According to a later genetic analysis, donors in an Asian-associated ancestry cluster had fewer N-insertions in productive TCRs than the approximately 710-donor mean. Correlated functional status among segregating V segments might reflect linkage disequilibrium, but an unknown experimental factor could not be ruled out. When HLA alleles, especially DR and DQ, strongly co-occurred, attributing TCR associations to individual alleles was difficult. According to a later analysis, most CMV-associated TCR beta chains appeared to be HLA-restricted, and the HLA associations seemed to be driven largely by CMV exposure. A total of roughly 160 TCR beta chains were listed by the study as associated with cytomegalovirus. In vitro tests confirmed that a few of the cytomegalovirus-associated TCR beta chains recognize cytomegalovirus antigens. An earlier analysis of 587 of the donors showed that most TCR beta V segments appeared in productive rearrangements either about 87% or about 30% of the time, which broadly matched IMGT annotations. In both the original and validation cohorts, the classifier was reported to diagnose cytomegalovirus status with high specificity and sensitivity. A later genetic analysis associated a missense DCLRE1C variant with V-gene and J-gene trimming of TCR beta chains, and an independent cohort replicated the association. In a later analysis, the rate of TCR association differed among HLA loci, with DRB1 alleles having the most associated TCRs and HLA-C alleles having the fewest. In a later analysis, more than 15,000 TCR beta sequences were associated with specific HLA alleles at a false discovery rate of 0.05.

Receptor amplification or capture employed the immunoSEQ multiplex PCR assay. For the multiplex PCR, a mixture combining 60 forward primers for TCR Vbeta segments and 13 reverse primers for TCR Jbeta segments was used. Amplification of the CDR3 region of rearranged TCR beta genes was performed with a multiplex PCR assay on genomic DNA. On the Illumina HiSeq System, the amplified TCR beta libraries were sequenced as 87-base-pair reads. The study's own analysis went as follows. A later analysis counted approximately 76 million unique TCR beta chains across the approximately 700 repertoires, and roughly 10 million of these chains were shared by at least two donors. A nearest-neighbor algorithm error-corrected the raw reads and collapsed the reads into unique sequences, merging closely related sequences to remove PCR and sequencing errors. V, D and J gene segments were assigned by aligning CDR3 sequences to IMGT reference sequences. For a sequence to be retained, a match of at least six nucleotides to both a V gene segment and a J gene segment was required. Rearrangements were classified as productive when the CDR3 lacked stop codons and remained in frame with V and J, and all other rearrangements were classified as non-productive. CDR3 was defined by IMGT convention, running from the second conserved V-encoded cysteine to the conserved J-encoded phenylalanine. Sequences without an unambiguous match to a single V gene segment were excluded from the earlier analysis of about 640 of the donors. An earlier analysis of fewer than 750 of the donors called V segments functional above 56.7% productive rearrangements and segregating when the between-donor standard deviation exceeded 5%. To diagnose cytomegalovirus status from the catalog of TCR beta chain sequences, a statistical classification framework was built. A later analysis assigned V and J genes by comparing TCR nucleotide sequences with IMGT/GENE-DB human TR gene sequences. In a later analysis, CDR3 sequences and most-parsimonious VDJ recombination scenarios were assigned using the TCRdist pipeline. In a later analysis, each TCR beta chain was defined by its CDR3 amino acid sequence together with its V-gene family, and reads without a unique V-gene family were excluded. In a later analysis, 450 to 600 highly shared, low-generation-probability nucleotide sequences were removed to address suspected cross-contamination and a sequencing artifact. A later analysis calculated a clonal expansion index for each public chain from normalized within-repertoire ranks of inferred template counts. A later analysis computed generation probabilities with a VDJ recombination model fitted to out-of-frame rearrangements, and checked the results against IGoR. In a later analysis, TCR-TCR, TCR-HLA and TCR-CMV co-occurrence was scored with hypergeometric tests, and a repertoire-size bias correction was applied to TCR pairs. A later analysis estimated false discovery rates by permuting HLA or CMV assignments 20 times. In a later analysis, co-occurring TCRs were grouped using DBSCAN, with TCRdist sequence similarity added in when clustering inside HLA-allele-positive subsets. Co-occurrence clustering excluded repertoires with fewer than 30,000 or more than 120,000 public chains, plus five with anomalous nucleotide sharing. The immuneACCESS repertoire file appears here via TCRdb, limited to in-frame rearrangements. These files lack a portion of the clones; in checked studies, under half of the deficit traces to unresolved V genes, and the cause of the others is not known. That table supplies the V and J calls and clone size; D and trimming were determined from the DNA. Counted in this sample were under 150,000 clones; 75% to 85% of them appeared once. Of the sample, 1% to 1.5% falls within the top ten clones.

The TCR comes from a girl aged 2-9 years in good health and CMV-seronegative. Recombination connected TRBV15 to TRBJ1-3, with no confidently assigned D gene. Sequenced material: PBMCs. The DNA is as follows: TGTGCCACCAGCAGAGTTGAGCGAGCGGGAAACACCATATATTTT. This encodes CATSRVERAGNTIYF. Full variable domain (CDR3 extended with the reference TRBV15 and TRBJ1-3 proteins): DAMVIQNPRYQVTQFGKPVTLSCSQTLNHNVMYWYQQKSSQAPKLLFHYYDKDFNNEADTPDNFQSRRPNTSFCFLDIRSPGLGDTAMYLCATSRVERAGNTIYFGEGSWLTVV.